The clone carrying this T cell receptor (beta chain) has only one observation. The antigen remains unidentified. Per the germline V gene, CDR1 is SNHLY and CDR2 is FYNNEI. Trimming took off 6 bases at V and 5 bases at J, with 8 bases between the two ends. The CDR3 runs 12 residues. Primers included in the PCR were 60 Vbeta and 13 Jbeta primers. Assay used: immunoSEQ multiplex PCR; TCRdb lists only in-frame clones, some missing. Among 63,000 or so clones, about 74% were seen once, and the ten largest hold about a fifth. The sample belongs to a study of cytomegalovirus exposure and HLA in healthy donors. General study findings and limits: TCR beta V segments were, for the most part, productive about 87% or about 30% of the time in an earlier analysis. It was reported in a later analysis that an Asian-associated ancestry cluster showed fewer N-insertions than the 666-donor mean. Later analysis demonstrated an association between a missense DCLRE1C variant and TCR beta V- and J-gene trimming.

Regarding donors, all were healthy bone marrow donors. This chain joins TRBV2 and TRBJ1-5; D possibly corresponds to TRBD1 (5 bases). The material sequenced was PBMCs. The receptor was derived from a woman younger than 45 in good health and CMV-seropositive. CDR3 residues: CASRGDYQPQHF. Written as DNA, the CDR3 is TGTGCCAGCAGGGGGGACTATCAGCCCCAGCATTTT.